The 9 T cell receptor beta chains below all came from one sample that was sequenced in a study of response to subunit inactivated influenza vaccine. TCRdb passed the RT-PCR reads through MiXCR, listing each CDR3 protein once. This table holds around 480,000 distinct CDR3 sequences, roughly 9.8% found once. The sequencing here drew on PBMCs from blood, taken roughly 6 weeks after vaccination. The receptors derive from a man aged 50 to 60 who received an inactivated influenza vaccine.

The CDR3 sequence is CASSHFGGNYEQYF. The CDR3 region has the DNA TGCGCCAGCAGCCATTTTGGAGGCAATTACGAGCAGTACTTC. V usage is TRBV4-1 and J usage is TRBJ2-7, with D maybe TRBD2 (5 bases). Looked up from germline, CDR1 is MGHRA and CDR2 is YSYEKL. This CDR3 has 14 residues. The germline V and J ends were trimmed by 3 bases and 4 bases, with 13 bases remaining between them.

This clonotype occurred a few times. The CDR3 reads CASSSQGYYGYTF. The CDR3, as DNA: TGTGCCAGCAGCTCACAGGGATACTATGGCTACACCTTC. The chain links TRBV7-2 to TRBJ1-2, with D perhaps TRBD1 (6 bases). Trimming removed 4 bases from V and 3 bases from J, with 9 bases in between. There are 13 residues in the CDR3. Germline lookup yields CDR1 SGHTA and CDR2 FQGNSA.

The CDR3 coding sequence is TGCAGCGGTAAAAGCGGGGGGTCGAACACCGGGGAGCTGTTTTTT. Residues: CSGKSGGSNTGELFF. V and J are TRBV29-1 and TRBJ2-2; 9 bases match TRBD2. The CDR3 is 15 residues long. Trimming removed 7 bases from V and 0 bases from J; junction bases left unmatched: 6. CDR1 is SQVTM, CDR2 ANQGSEA, per germline.

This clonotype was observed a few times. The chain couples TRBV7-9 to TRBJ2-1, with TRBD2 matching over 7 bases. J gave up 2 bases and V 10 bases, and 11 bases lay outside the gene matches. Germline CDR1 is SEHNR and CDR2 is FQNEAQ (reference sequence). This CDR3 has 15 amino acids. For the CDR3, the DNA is TGTGCCACCTCGGCGGCGGGAGTTCCCTACAATGAGCAGTTCTTC. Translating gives CATSAAGVPYNEQFF.

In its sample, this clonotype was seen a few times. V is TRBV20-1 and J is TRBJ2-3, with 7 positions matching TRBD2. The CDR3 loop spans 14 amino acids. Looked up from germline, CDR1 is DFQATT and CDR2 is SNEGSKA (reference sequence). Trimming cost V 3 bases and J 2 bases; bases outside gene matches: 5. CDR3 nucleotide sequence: TGCAGTGCTAGGCTGAGCGGGACCACAGATACGCAGTATTTT. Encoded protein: CSARLSGTTDTQYF.

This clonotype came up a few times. CDR3 protein: CASSEDTNYGYTF. CDR3 sequence (DNA): TGTGCCAGCAGTGAAGACACTAACTATGGCTACACCTTC. The chain is built from TRBV6-1 and TRBJ1-2; D remains unclear. Germline V gene sequence: CDR1 MNHNS, CDR2 SASEGT. Trimming left V 1 base short and J 0 bases short, with 3 bases between. The CDR3 covers 13 residues.

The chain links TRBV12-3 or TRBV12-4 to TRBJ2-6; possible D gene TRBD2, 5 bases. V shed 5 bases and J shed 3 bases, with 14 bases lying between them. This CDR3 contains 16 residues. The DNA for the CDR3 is TGTGCCAGCAGTACGTTAGGGCGGGTTGGGGCCAACGTCCTGACTTTC. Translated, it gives CASSTLGRVGANVLTF.

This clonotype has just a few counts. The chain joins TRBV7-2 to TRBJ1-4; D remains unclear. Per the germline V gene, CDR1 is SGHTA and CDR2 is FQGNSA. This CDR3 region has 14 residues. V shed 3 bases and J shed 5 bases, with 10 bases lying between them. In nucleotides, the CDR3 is TGTGCCAGCAGCTTGGGCAGCTCAAATGAAAAACTGTTTTTT. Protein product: CASSLGSSNEKLFF.

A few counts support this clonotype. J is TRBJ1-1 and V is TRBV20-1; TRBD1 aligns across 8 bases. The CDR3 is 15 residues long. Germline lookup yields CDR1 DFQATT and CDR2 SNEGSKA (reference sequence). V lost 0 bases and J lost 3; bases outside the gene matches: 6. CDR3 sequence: CSARDPDRAHTEAFF. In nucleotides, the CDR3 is TGCAGTGCTAGAGATCCGGACAGGGCCCACACTGAAGCTTTCTTT.